These 8 T cell receptor beta chains were all obtained from the same sample, sequenced in a study of shared clonotypes between healthy human individuals. TCRdb keeps only in-frame clones here, not all; method: immunoSEQ multiplex PCR. The sample lists a few million clones, around nine tenths occurring once. Material: naive CD4+ T cells sorted from blood. Noted subset: CD45RA+ positively selected. The source of these receptors is a man aged 18 to 29 in good health.

In its sample, this clone was seen a few times. The chain is built from TRBV29-1 and TRBJ1-1, with D tentatively TRBD1 (5 bases). The CDR3 spans 15 residues. Trimming stripped 4 bases from V and 3 bases from J, with 18 bases between. Germline V gene data show CDR1 as SQVTM and CDR2 as ANQGSEA. The CDR3 DNA follows: TGCAGCGTTGGTGGCGACCCCCCGGGGGACACTGAAGCTTTCTTT. Amino acids: CSVGGDPPGDTEAFF.

The J gene is TRBJ1-2, the V gene TRBV5-1; a possible D gene is TRBD1 (5 bases). The CDR3 is made up of 13 amino acids. Trimming cost V 4 bases and J 3 bases, with 10 bases left between them. CDR1 SGHRS and CDR2 YFSETQ come from the germline V gene. The CDR3 reads CASSRGPDYGYTF. The DNA for the CDR3 is TGCGCCAGCAGCCGGGGCCCGGACTATGGCTACACCTTC.

The V gene is TRBV6-6, the J gene TRBJ1-6, with a tentative D call TRBD1 (5 bases). This CDR3 is 16 amino acids long. Germline CDR1 and CDR2: MNHNY and SVGAGI (reference sequence). V was pared by 5 bases and J by 2 bases, with 13 bases between. The CDR3 DNA reads as TGTGCCAGCAGTGCCCCCGGGACTGCCTATAATTCACCCCTCCACTTT. This sequence encodes CASSAPGTAYNSPLHF.

CDR3 in amino acids: CASSLAGTGTDTQYF. CDR3 nucleotide sequence: TGTGCCAGCAGCTTAGCGGGGACAGGGACAGATACGCAGTATTTT. The V and J genes are TRBV7-2 and TRBJ2-3; 9 nucleotides agree with TRBD1. Trimming at V came to 0 bases and at J to 3 bases, leaving 1 base not matched to a gene. CDR1 and CDR2 from the germline V gene are SGHTA and FQGNSA. The length of the CDR3 is 15 residues.

This clone was recorded only once. The chain joins TRBV12-5 to TRBJ2-2; 7 bases fit TRBD2. CDR1 is LGHNT, CDR2 FRNRAP, per germline. Trimming cost V 6 bases and J 3 bases; bases outside gene matches: 10. This CDR3 has 16 residues. CDR3 residues: CASGMLSGYYTGELFF. DNA for the CDR3: TGTGCTAGTGGCATGCTTAGCGGGTATTACACCGGGGAGCTGTTTTTT.

V usage is TRBV13 and J usage is TRBJ1-2, with 7 bases that match TRBD1. Germline V gene lookup returns CDR1 PRHDT and CDR2 FYEKMQ (reference sequence). The CDR3 length is 15 residues. The junction had 12 bases not matched to a gene; V was cut back by 5 bases and J by 6 bases. Written as DNA, the CDR3 is TGTGCCAGCAGCCGTCGACAGGGACCAATAAATGGCTACACCTTC. Protein: CASSRRQGPINGYTF.

The chain has TRBV10-3 and TRBJ2-7; the D gene is possibly TRBD1 (6 bases). V shed 5 bases and J shed 3 bases, with 8 bases lying between them. Germline CDR1 and CDR2: ENHRY and SYGVKD. The CDR3 sequence is 12 residues long. The CDR3 sequence: CAISQDSYEQYF. As DNA, the CDR3 is TGTGCCATCAGTCAGGACAGCTACGAGCAGTACTTC.

The chain joins TRBV4-1 to TRBJ1-1, with D possibly TRBD1 on 5 matching bases. CDR1 is MGHRA and CDR2 is YSYEKL in the germline V gene. This CDR3 region has 13 residues. Trimming removed 4 bases at V and 4 bases at J, with 10 bases between. The CDR3 DNA follows: TGCGCCAGCAGCCGAGCAGGGTTCACTGAAGCTTTCTTT. Encoded protein: CASSRAGFTEAFF.